This entry lists 16 T cell receptor beta chains sequenced from one sample in a study of T cell responses to AZD1222 COVID-19 vaccine. Profiled with immunoSEQ multiplex PCR; TCRdb holds only in-frame clones, not every one. Altogether 120,000 or so clones are present, about nine tenths being singletons, with the ten largest covering approximately 1.4%. The source material was peripheral blood, sampled on day 0 of AZD1222 vaccination. These receptors all come from an adult in good health.

This clone was counted at least ten times. The chain couples TRBV30 to TRBJ1-2, with no clear D. The CDR3 has 14 amino acids. The V end was cut by 4 bases, the J end by 12 bases, with 24 bases between. The germline V gene has CDR1 GTSNPN and CDR2 SVGIG (reference sequence). CDR3 in amino acids: CAWTNERTGRRNTF. CDR3 nucleotides: TGTGCCTGGACCAATGAACGGACCGGCAGGCGCAACACCTTC.

The gene calls are TRBV6-2 or TRBV6-3 and TRBJ1-1; D not certain. Germline CDR1 reads MNHEY; CDR2 reads SVGEGT. Trimming stripped 1 base from V and 0 bases from J, with 15 bases between. The CDR3 loop spans 17 amino acids. The CDR3 region has the DNA TGTGCCAGCAGTTACTATGAGGGTAGAAGGATGAACACTGAAGCTTTCTTT. Its protein product is CASSYYEGRRMNTEAFF.

The chain combines TRBV27 with TRBJ1-1; D gene uncertain. The CDR3 sequence is 17 residues long. Germline V CDR1 and CDR2: MNHEY, SMNVEV (reference sequence). Trimming took 1 base from V and 1 from J, leaving 16 bases between them. The CDR3 coding sequence is TGTGCCAGCAGTTTATACGCCAGACCTCGAGAGAACACTGAAGCTTTCTTT. It encodes CASSLYARPRENTEAFF.

The rearrangement links TRBV5-1 to TRBJ2-1, with D perhaps TRBD1 (6 bases). V shed 4 bases and J shed 2 bases, with 13 bases lying between them. Per germline, CDR1 SGHRS and CDR2 YFSETQ. The CDR3 loop spans 15 amino acids. This CDR3 reads CASSPTGNPYNEQFF. For the CDR3, the DNA is TGCGCCAGCAGCCCTACAGGGAACCCCTACAATGAGCAGTTCTTC.

This clone was seen a few times. The CDR3 reads CASSLGDSFVQPQHF. For the CDR3, the DNA is TGTGCCAGCAGCTTAGGTGACAGCTTCGTACAGCCCCAGCATTTT. V is TRBV7-9 and J is TRBJ1-5; TRBD1 might be the D (5 bases). The V end was cut by 1 base, the J end by 7 bases, with 14 bases between. The V gene's germline CDR1 is SEHNR and CDR2 FQNEAQ (reference sequence). The CDR3 consists of 15 residues.

J is TRBJ1-2 and V is TRBV10-3; D gene ambiguous. Germline lookup yields CDR1 ENHRY and CDR2 SYGVKD. This CDR3 region has 14 residues. The ends were cut back, 3 bases at V and 0 bases at J, with 8 bases in the middle. The CDR3 DNA is TGTGCCATCAGTGAACGTCAAGCTAACTATGGCTACACCTTC. The encoded protein is CAISERQANYGYTF.

This clone appeared once. The chain carries TRBV28 and TRBJ1-3; 7 nucleotides agree with TRBD1. From germline, CDR1 is MDHEN and CDR2 SYDVKM. V trimming: 3 bases; J trimming: 5 bases; junction bases outside the gene matches: 4. The CDR3 covers 14 residues. The CDR3 nucleotides read TGTGCCAGCAGTTTGTGGACAGGTCGAAACACCATATATTTT. This codes for CASSLWTGRNTIYF.

J is TRBJ1-5 and V is TRBV12-3 or TRBV12-4; weak D call: TRBD1 (6 bases). CDR3 length equals 13 residues. V was pared by 5 bases and J by 5 bases, with 10 bases between. The CDR3 spells CASSERGDQPQHF. CDR3 coding DNA: TGTGCCAGCAGTGAGAGGGGGGATCAGCCCCAGCATTTT.

The rearrangement links TRBV28 to TRBJ1-5; D gene unclear. The CDR3 has 14 amino acids. The germline V gene encodes CDR1 MDHEN and CDR2 SYDVKM. V gave up 6 bases and J gave up 0 bases, with 9 bases separating them. The CDR3 loop is CASSPSLSNQPQHF. Here the CDR3 DNA reads TGTGCCAGCAGCCCCAGTCTTAGCAATCAGCCCCAGCATTTT.

DNA for the CDR3: TGTGCCAGCAGCCCTCGGACAGCCAGCGATGAGCAGTTCTTC. Translation gives CASSPRTASDEQFF. The V gene is TRBV11-1, the J gene TRBJ2-1; the D gene is possibly TRBD1 (6 bases). V dropped 5 bases and J dropped 8 bases, with 16 bases sitting between them. The V gene's germline CDR1 is SGHAT and CDR2 FQDESV (reference sequence). The CDR3 loop spans 14 amino acids.

J is TRBJ2-1 and V is TRBV2, with 7 positions matching TRBD1. Trimming removed 7 bases from V and 3 bases from J; junction bases left unmatched: 6. Germline V gene data show CDR1 as SNHLY and CDR2 as FYNNEI. The CDR3 runs to 14 residues. CDR3 region: CASISRGNYNEQFF. The CDR3 DNA is TGTGCCAGCATATCCAGGGGGAACTACAATGAGCAGTTCTTC.

The chain has TRBV19 and TRBJ1-2; possibly TRBD1 for D (6 bases). V lost 3 bases to trimming and J lost 4 bases, with 9 bases between them. CDR3 length: 13 amino acids. From germline, CDR1 is LNHDA and CDR2 SQIVND (reference sequence). CDR3 DNA sequence: TGTGCCAGTAGTATGGACAGCGTCTATGGCTACACCTTC. Residues: CASSMDSVYGYTF.

The chain links TRBV29-1 to TRBJ1-6; 8 bases align to TRBD1. CDR1 is SQVTM and CDR2 is ANQGSEA in the germline V gene. J was trimmed by 10 bases and V by 6 bases; bases with no gene match: 8. The CDR3 sequence is 13 residues long. The CDR3 nucleotides read TGCAGCGTACAGGGGGGAGTAGGATCACCCCTCCACTTT. This encodes CSVQGGVGSPLHF.

This rearrangement joins TRBV10-3 to TRBJ2-7; the D gene is possibly TRBD2 (7 bases). CDR3 length: 15 amino acids. CDR1 and CDR2 from the germline V gene are ENHRY and SYGVKD. The V end lost 10 bases, the J end lost 0 bases, and 19 bases lay between the germline ends. CDR3: CATEGGQPNSYEQYF. The CDR3 bases are TGTGCCACGGAGGGGGGGCAGCCCAACTCCTACGAGCAGTACTTC.

CDR3 residues: CASSTGTGVGGELFF. The CDR3 DNA sequence: TGTGCCAGTAGTACCGGGACAGGGGTTGGCGGGGAGCTGTTTTTT. This sequence joins TRBV19 and TRBJ2-2; 10 nucleotides align to TRBD1. CDR1 LNHDA and CDR2 SQIVND come from the germline V gene (reference sequence). V shed 4 bases and J 7 bases; nucleotides not matched to a gene: 6. This CDR3 comprises 15 residues.

The chain is built from TRBV28 and TRBJ2-1, with 7 bases aligning to TRBD1. This CDR3 contains 16 residues. The ends lost 7 bases at V and 2 bases at J; junction bases unmatched: 11. Germline assignment: CDR1 MDHEN and CDR2 SYDVKM. The CDR3 loop is CASKYGTAAPYNEQFF. The CDR3 nucleotides are TGTGCCAGCAAGTATGGGACAGCGGCCCCCTACAATGAGCAGTTCTTC.